There are a few counts of the clone carrying this T cell receptor beta chain. Its antigen remains unidentified. Sequencing used immunoSEQ multiplex PCR; TCRdb keeps in-frame clones, though not all of them. The sample gives about 2.5 million clones, around 93% of which show up once; about 0.36% is in the top ten. V lost 6 bases and J 1 base, leaving 9 bases between the germline ends. This CDR3 is 14 amino acids long. Germline values: CDR1 MDHEN, CDR2 SYDVKM. Researchers partitioned CD4+ cells into CD45RA+ naive and CD45RA-negative memory subsets. This entry is derived from a study of shared clonotypes between healthy human individuals. Study-level results: Non-shared clonotypes were found to have lower generation probabilities than the clonotypes that were shared by all four of the sorted-subset donors. It was expected that sequencing depth would affect clonotype sharing among donors.

The V and J genes are TRBV28 and TRBJ2-2; D gene uncertain. The clonotype was recovered from a man aged 18 to 30 in good health. Some clones in this sample may be carry-over from other donors' samples. Sequences were obtained from naive CD4+ T cells from PBMCs. As for subset: CD45RA+ positively selected. CDR3 sequence: CASRINLNTGELFF. The CDR3 DNA reads TGTGCCAGCAGGATAAATCTGAACACCGGGGAGCTGTTTTTT.